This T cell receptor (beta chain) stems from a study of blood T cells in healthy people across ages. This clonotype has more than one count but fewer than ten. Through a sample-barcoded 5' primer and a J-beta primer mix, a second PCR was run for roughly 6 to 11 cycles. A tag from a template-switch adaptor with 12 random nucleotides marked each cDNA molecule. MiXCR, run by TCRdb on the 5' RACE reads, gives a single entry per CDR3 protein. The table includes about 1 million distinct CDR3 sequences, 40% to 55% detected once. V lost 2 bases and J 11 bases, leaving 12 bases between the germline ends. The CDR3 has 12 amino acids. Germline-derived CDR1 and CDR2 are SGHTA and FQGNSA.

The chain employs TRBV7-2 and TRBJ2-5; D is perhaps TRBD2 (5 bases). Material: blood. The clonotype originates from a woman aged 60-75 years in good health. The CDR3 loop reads CASSLFTGEQYF. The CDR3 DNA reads TGTGCCAGCAGCTTATTCACTGGGGAGCAGTACTTC.